The 28 T cell receptor beta chains reported below all come from one sample, sequenced in a study of blood T cell repertoires in COVID-19. Measured with immunoSEQ multiplex PCR; TCRdb has only the in-frame clones, and not every one. Counted here are 53,000 or so clones, 65% to 85% occurring once; the ten biggest clones make up roughly 45%. Material: peripheral blood. The receptors stem from a man in his sixties or seventies with active or convalescent COVID-19.

This chain connects TRBV14 to TRBJ1-2; D gene ambiguous. Germline V gene lookup returns CDR1 SGHDN and CDR2 FVKESK. V was clipped by 1 base and J by 4 bases, with 13 bases between them. The CDR3 sequence is 15 residues long. The DNA of the CDR3 is TGTGCCAGCAGCCAAGCTACCGTTCCCGGCTATGGCTACACCTTC. Its protein is CASSQATVPGYGYTF.

This chain uses TRBV13 with TRBJ2-3, with 7 nucleotides matching TRBD1. The germline V gene has CDR1 PRHDT and CDR2 FYEKMQ (reference sequence). V trimming: 5 bases; J trimming: 2 bases; junction bases outside the gene matches: 4. The CDR3 sequence is 14 residues long. In DNA, the CDR3 is TGTGCCAGCAGCCCCGGGACAGTCACAGATACGCAGTATTTT. As protein: CASSPGTVTDTQYF. Looking up the rest from reference TRBV13 and TRBJ2-3 gives the full variable domain: AAGVIQSPRHLIKEKRETATLKCYPIPRHDTVYWYQQGPGQDPQFLISFYEKMQSDKGSIPDRFSAQQFSDYHSELNMSSLELGDSALYFCASSPGTVTDTQYFGPGTRLTVL.

This clone was counted many times. V gene TRBV27 combines with J gene TRBJ1-6; possibly TRBD1 for D (5 bases). The ends were cut back, 7 bases at V and 2 bases at J, with 15 bases in the middle. There are 16 residues in the CDR3. Germline V CDR1 and CDR2: MNHEY, SMNVEV (reference sequence). The CDR3 nucleotides read TGTGCCAGCACGACTCCCGGGACTGCCTATAATTCACCCCTCCACTTT. This sequence encodes CASTTPGTAYNSPLHF.

The genes are TRBV2 and TRBJ2-2; 12 nucleotides line up with TRBD1. Germline lookup yields CDR1 SNHLY and CDR2 FYNNEI. This CDR3 contains 16 residues. The J segment lost 6 bases and the V segment lost 6 bases, leaving 8 bases of the junction unmatched. The CDR3 coding sequence is TGTGCCAGCAGGAGGCCGGGACAGGGGGCCGCCGGGGAGCTGTTTTTT. Translating gives CASRRPGQGAAGELFF.

The chain couples TRBV27 to TRBJ2-3; the match to TRBD2 covers 7 bases. Trimming removed 3 bases from V and 4 bases from J; junction bases left unmatched: 10. The germline V gene has CDR1 MNHEY and CDR2 SMNVEV (reference sequence). This CDR3 is 16 amino acids long. The CDR3 here is CASSFLGGRVSDTQYF. The CDR3, as DNA: TGTGCCAGCAGTTTTCTGGGTGGGAGGGTGTCAGATACGCAGTATTTT.

This clone was observed a few times. This sequence joins TRBV4-3 and TRBJ1-5; 7 positions agree with TRBD1. Germline assignment: CDR1 LGHNA and CDR2 YSLEER. The junction had 6 bases not matched to a gene; V was cut back by 0 bases and J by 10 bases. The CDR3 consists of 14 residues. The CDR3 reads CASSQDRGFGPQHF. CDR3 sequence (DNA): TGCGCCAGCAGCCAAGACAGGGGGTTCGGACCCCAGCATTTT.

This clone was seen just once. CDR3 sequence (DNA): TGTGCCAGCAGCGTATCCATTTGGGGGACACCAACTAATGAAAAACTGTTTTTT. Protein sequence: CASSVSIWGTPTNEKLFF. The chain has TRBV9 and TRBJ1-4; D is perhaps TRBD1 (6 bases). V dropped 1 base and J dropped 0 bases, with 16 bases sitting between them. Per germline, CDR1 SGDLS and CDR2 YYNGEE. The CDR3 length is 18 residues.

J is TRBJ2-2 and V is TRBV24-1; D perhaps matches TRBD2 (6 bases). The germline V gene has CDR1 KGHDR and CDR2 SFDVKD. CDR3 length: 13 amino acids. Trimming cost V 6 bases and J 4 bases, with 8 bases left between them. CDR3 in amino acids: CATSMGGTGELFF. The CDR3 coding sequence is TGTGCCACCAGTATGGGGGGCACCGGGGAGCTGTTTTTT.

V is TRBV24-1 and J is TRBJ2-7, with 7 positions matching TRBD1. The CDR3 extends over 14 amino acids. Germline V gene sequence: CDR1 KGHDR, CDR2 SFDVKD. The trim removed 3 bases at V and 0 bases at J, leaving 1 base unmatched. CDR3 nucleotides: TGTGCCACCAGTGATGCAGGGGGCTCCTACGAGCAGTACTTC. Translating gives CATSDAGGSYEQYF.

The chain is built from TRBV11-2 and TRBJ2-1; tentatively, D is TRBD2 (5 bases). Between the trimmed V and J ends, which lost 6 bases and 8 bases, there was a span of 11 bases. This CDR3 region has 12 residues. Germline CDR1 and CDR2: SGHAT and FQNNGV. Here the CDR3 DNA reads TGTGCCAGCAGTTTCGGGGTCTATGAGCAGTTCTTC. It specifies CASSFGVYEQFF.

The chain links TRBV23-1 to TRBJ2-1; TRBD2 matches at 7 bases. TRBV23-1 is assigned to the ORF class and has an uncertain function. Losses at the gene ends were 10 bases for V and 4 bases for J; bases not matched to a gene: 7. The CDR3 has 13 residues. The CDR3: CATPLAEYNEQFF. CDR3 nucleotides: TGCGCCACCCCCCTAGCGGAGTACAATGAGCAGTTCTTC.

The chain couples TRBV5-1 to TRBJ1-4; D remains unclear. V lost 5 bases and J lost 7, with 15 bases in between. This CDR3 comprises 14 residues. Germline V gives CDR1 SGHRS, CDR2 YFSETQ. CDR3 bases: TGCGCCAGCAGTCCTGGTGGCCAGTTTGAAAAACTGTTTTTT. It codes for CASSPGGQFEKLFF.

This chain links TRBV5-4 with TRBJ1-3; D gene ambiguous. The CDR3 is 15 residues long. CDR1 is SGHNT and CDR2 is YYREEE in the germline V gene (reference sequence). Trimming removed 4 bases at V and 0 bases at J, with 11 bases between. CDR3 loop: CASSRWRDSGNTIYF. CDR3 nucleotides: TGTGCCAGCAGCCGATGGCGGGACTCTGGAAACACCATATATTTT.

Only a few counts were recorded for this clone. The chain joins TRBV29-1 to TRBJ2-7; D is ambiguous. V was shortened by 6 bases and J by 6 bases, with 21 bases between the two germline ends. Germline-derived CDR1 and CDR2 are SQVTM and ANQGSEA. This CDR3 region has 14 residues. CDR3 in DNA: TGCAGCGTCCCGTCAAACCGTCAGCGAAGCGAGCAGTACTTC. Its protein is CSVPSNRQRSEQYF.

This clone came up a few times. The rearrangement links TRBV30 to TRBJ1-5; 7 positions match TRBD1. The CDR3 runs to 13 residues. V gave up 2 bases and J gave up 6 bases; unmatched junction bases: 4. Germline CDR1 is GTSNPN and CDR2 is SVGIG (reference sequence). In nucleotides, the CDR3 is TGTGCCTGGAGTAGGGGGCCCGGTCAGCCCCAGCATTTT. This translates into CAWSRGPGQPQHF.

The chain uses TRBV6-5 and TRBJ1-2; 7 bases are shared with TRBD1. Trimming took 5 bases from V and 0 from J; bases not matched to a gene: 6. Germline V lookup: CDR1 MNHEY, CDR2 SVGAGI. The CDR3 is made up of 15 amino acids. The CDR3 loop reads CASSPLGTANYGYTF. CDR3 in DNA: TGTGCCAGCAGTCCCCTAGGGACAGCTAACTATGGCTACACCTTC.

V gene TRBV4-3 combines with J gene TRBJ2-7; 7 bases align to TRBD1. Germline CDR1 LGHNA, CDR2 YSLEER. The CDR3 totals 16 residues. V gave up 7 bases and J gave up 2 bases; unmatched junction bases: 14. The DNA for the CDR3 is TGCGCCAGCAACCTACAGGGGAAAAAAATGGCCTACGAGCAGTACTTC. It specifies CASNLQGKKMAYEQYF.

V usage is TRBV5-1 and J usage is TRBJ2-1; 8 nucleotides align to TRBD2. J lost 4 bases, V lost 5 bases, and 8 bases had no gene match. This CDR3 is 15 amino acids long. The germline gives CDR1 SGHRS, CDR2 YFSETQ. The CDR3, as DNA: TGCGCCAGCAGTCTTAGCGGGGAGTTGTACAATGAGCAGTTCTTC. As protein: CASSLSGELYNEQFF.

The chain is built from TRBV3-1 (or the pseudogene TRBV3-2) and TRBJ2-1; D gene unclear. V shed 2 bases and J shed 3 bases, with 17 bases lying between them. This CDR3 spans 17 amino acids. Looked up from germline, CDR1 is LGHDT and CDR2 is YNNKEL (reference sequence). The DNA of the CDR3 is TGTGCCAGCAGCCAATCGATGGAGACCTTTGACTACAATGAGCAGTTCTTC. Protein: CASSQSMETFDYNEQFF.

This rearrangement joins TRBV7-2 to TRBJ1-1; D is ambiguous. Germline-derived CDR1 and CDR2 are SGHTA and FQGNSA. The CDR3 length is 11 residues. Trimming stripped 5 bases from V and 3 bases from J, with 4 bases between. The CDR3 coding sequence is TGTGCCAGCAGCCCTGACACTGAAGCTTTCTTT. The encoded protein is CASSPDTEAFF.

The chain recombines TRBV6-5 with TRBJ1-2; 10 nucleotides match TRBD1. The CDR3 is made up of 14 amino acids. J lost 6 bases, V lost 0 bases, and 1 base had no gene match. Germline V gene lookup returns CDR1 MNHEY and CDR2 SVGAGI. CDR3 nucleotide sequence: TGTGCCAGCAGTTACTCGGGACAGGGGCATGGCTACACCTTC. Amino acid sequence: CASSYSGQGHGYTF.

A word on this clone: The junction does not match germline at one end; this may be a read error. This sequence joins TRBV6-6 and TRBJ1-2, with TRBD1 matching 10 bases. This CDR3 contains 15 residues. Germline values: CDR1 MNHNY, CDR2 SVGAGI (reference sequence). In DNA, the CDR3 is TGTGCCAGCAGTTACGCGGGGACAGGGGACTACGGCTACACCTTC. This sequence encodes CASSYAGTGDYGYTF.

The chain recombines TRBV6-5 with TRBJ1-5; a possible D gene is TRBD1 (5 bases). Deletions cut 6 bases from V and 9 bases from J, with 21 bases between. Germline V gene lookup returns CDR1 MNHEY and CDR2 SVGAGI. This CDR3 comprises 15 residues. The CDR3 DNA reads as TGTGCCAGCAGCTATATGGGGGAGGGAATGGGGCCCCAGCATTTT. Amino acids: CASSYMGEGMGPQHF.

This chain uses TRBV7-6 with TRBJ1-2, with 8 bases fitting TRBD1. Germline V CDR1 and CDR2: SGHVS, FNYEAQ. The CDR3 is 15 residues long. Germline trimming cut 1 base from V and 0 bases from J; bases unmatched to any gene: 1. The CDR3 DNA follows: TGTGCCAGCAGCTTAGTGACAGGGGCTAACTATGGCTACACCTTC. Its translation: CASSLVTGANYGYTF.

This chain connects TRBV11-3 to TRBJ2-1; D unclear. CDR1 is SGHNT, CDR2 YENEEA, per germline. Trimming took off 2 bases at V and 6 bases at J, with 11 bases between the two ends. The length of the CDR3 is 14 residues. The CDR3 region is CASSLSTIANEQFF. The CDR3 bases are TGTGCCAGCAGCTTATCTACTATTGCCAATGAGCAGTTCTTC.

The V and J genes are TRBV10-3 and TRBJ2-5, with 8 bases fitting TRBD2. V was pared by 8 bases and J by 1 base, with 9 bases of the junction left unmatched. The germline gives CDR1 ENHRY, CDR2 SYGVKD. The length of the CDR3 is 15 residues. The CDR3 spells CAIRGGSVLQETQYF. The CDR3 nucleotides read TGTGCCATCCGGGGGGGTAGCGTACTCCAAGAGACCCAGTACTTC.

Here the CDR3 DNA reads TGTGCCAGCAGTTTCGGGCAGGGGGATCAGCCCCAGCATTTT. Translated, it gives CASSFGQGDQPQHF. The rearrangement uses TRBV28 and TRBJ1-5; TRBD1 agrees at 7 bases. Trimming at V came to 3 bases and at J to 5 bases, leaving 4 bases not matched to a gene. The CDR3 contains 14 residues. Germline V CDR1 and CDR2: MDHEN, SYDVKM.

The rearrangement joins TRBV27 to TRBJ1-1, with 10 bases lining up with TRBD1. The CDR3 consists of 16 residues. CDR1 MNHEY and CDR2 SMNVEV come from the germline V gene (reference sequence). With V trimmed by 6 bases and J by 0 bases, 7 bases remained unmatched. As DNA, the CDR3 is TGTGCCAGCAGAAGGGGGACAGGGGCCTTGAACACTGAAGCTTTCTTT. Encoded protein: CASRRGTGALNTEAFF.